This TCR beta chain was retrieved from a study of regulatory T cells in long-lasting Graves disease (dated by TCRdb to about 2021). Broadly, across the study: Persistent Graves' disease was defined as antithyroid drug treatment for over 5 years with persistently positive TSH receptor autoantibodies. This study used TCR sequencing and RNA sequencing of peripheral blood to compare persistent Graves' disease patients against newly diagnosed Graves' disease patients. The study took place in China and was registered as a clinical trial. A total of roughly 35 samples were covered by TCR sequencing, comprising some 13 persistent and around 20 newly diagnosed Graves' disease patients. On average, persistent Graves' disease patients in the clinical cohort had been on antithyroid drugs for roughly 11 years. Points the paper makes about the study in general: Lower TCR Shannon entropy and fewer highly expanded clones were observed in persistent Graves' disease patients than in newly diagnosed patients, which suggested clonal expansion. Preferential use of TRBV28, TRBJ1-2 and TRBJ2-5 was observed in persistent disease, whereas TRBV20-1 and TRBJ2-1 were favored in newly diagnosed disease. Sequencing and analysis were limited to the TCR beta chain. The authors acknowledged the small sample size as a limitation that may reduce accuracy. A larger number of public clonotypes was shared among persistent patients (around 2,700) than among newly diagnosed patients (more than 850). Because the primary lesion, thyroid tissue, could not be accessed, the study looked at peripheral blood alone.

The time point label, read with the paper, signifies: persistent/refractory GD, antithyroid drugs over 5 years with positive TRAb. For both TCR sequencing and RNA sequencing, RNA was extracted from PBMCs using TRIzol. The diagnosis of Graves' disease followed American Thyroid Association guidelines. The patients came from an endocrinology department in Xi'an, China. Each patient gave approximately 8.8 milliliters of peripheral blood, collected in an EDTA anticoagulant tube. Ficoll Paque Plus density gradient separation was used to isolate PBMCs, and no further T cell sorting was performed. An Agilent 2100 Bioanalyzer and agarose gel were used to assess RNA quality, and a NanoDrop 2000 was used to measure RNA concentration. In its sample, this clonotype was seen many times. Its target antigen remains unknown. No base qualities exist here, and no much larger clone lies one base off it. The V end loses 2 bases and the J end loses 3 bases, and a stretch of 2 bases separates them. There are 12 amino acids in the CDR3, from cysteine to phenylalanine inclusive. The retained sequence is limited to the CDR3, 36 bases, with the frame set at the first base.

Libraries were constructed by multiplex PCR. TCRdb lists the instrument as Illumina HiSeq 4000. iRepertoire HTBI primers and Arm-PCR amplification of CDR3 regions were used to construct TCR beta libraries. Before sequencing, the PCR products went through gel purification. Concerning the study's data processing: Gene usage analysis of CDR3 amino acid clonotypes relied on the roughly 67 TRBV and 14 TRBJ segments identified across samples. Filtered high-quality paired reads were merged into contigs using COPE and FqMerger. BLAST was used to align contigs to the IMGT TRBV, TRBD and TRBJ reference genes, and CDR3 was defined following IMGT. Highly expanded clones were defined as clonotypes with a frequency above 0.1%. Shannon entropy served as the measure of repertoire diversity, while the Gini coefficient captured V-J evenness. Public clonotypes were defined as clonotypes shared by more than one individual. TCRdb passed the public sequencing reads through fastp at Q25 and MiXCR, retaining productive beta sequences. Every distinct CDR3 protein forms one entry, paired with its most common genes and DNA. The authors' filters were not applied to this entry. For this sample the table gives around 510,000 distinct CDR3 sequences, of which less than 25% were detected only once. The ten largest clones represent approximately 7.8% of the sample.

The source is a female donor with Graves disease. Sequences were derived from peripheral blood mononuclear cells (PBMCs), sampled when the disease was refractory, from a patient treated with antithyroid drugs. The chain is assembled from TRBV12-3 or TRBV12-4 and TRBJ1-3; the D gene cannot be resolved reliably. The CDR3 protein: CASSLIGNTIYF. The nucleotides read TGTGCCAGCAGTTTAATTGGAAACACCATATATTTT.